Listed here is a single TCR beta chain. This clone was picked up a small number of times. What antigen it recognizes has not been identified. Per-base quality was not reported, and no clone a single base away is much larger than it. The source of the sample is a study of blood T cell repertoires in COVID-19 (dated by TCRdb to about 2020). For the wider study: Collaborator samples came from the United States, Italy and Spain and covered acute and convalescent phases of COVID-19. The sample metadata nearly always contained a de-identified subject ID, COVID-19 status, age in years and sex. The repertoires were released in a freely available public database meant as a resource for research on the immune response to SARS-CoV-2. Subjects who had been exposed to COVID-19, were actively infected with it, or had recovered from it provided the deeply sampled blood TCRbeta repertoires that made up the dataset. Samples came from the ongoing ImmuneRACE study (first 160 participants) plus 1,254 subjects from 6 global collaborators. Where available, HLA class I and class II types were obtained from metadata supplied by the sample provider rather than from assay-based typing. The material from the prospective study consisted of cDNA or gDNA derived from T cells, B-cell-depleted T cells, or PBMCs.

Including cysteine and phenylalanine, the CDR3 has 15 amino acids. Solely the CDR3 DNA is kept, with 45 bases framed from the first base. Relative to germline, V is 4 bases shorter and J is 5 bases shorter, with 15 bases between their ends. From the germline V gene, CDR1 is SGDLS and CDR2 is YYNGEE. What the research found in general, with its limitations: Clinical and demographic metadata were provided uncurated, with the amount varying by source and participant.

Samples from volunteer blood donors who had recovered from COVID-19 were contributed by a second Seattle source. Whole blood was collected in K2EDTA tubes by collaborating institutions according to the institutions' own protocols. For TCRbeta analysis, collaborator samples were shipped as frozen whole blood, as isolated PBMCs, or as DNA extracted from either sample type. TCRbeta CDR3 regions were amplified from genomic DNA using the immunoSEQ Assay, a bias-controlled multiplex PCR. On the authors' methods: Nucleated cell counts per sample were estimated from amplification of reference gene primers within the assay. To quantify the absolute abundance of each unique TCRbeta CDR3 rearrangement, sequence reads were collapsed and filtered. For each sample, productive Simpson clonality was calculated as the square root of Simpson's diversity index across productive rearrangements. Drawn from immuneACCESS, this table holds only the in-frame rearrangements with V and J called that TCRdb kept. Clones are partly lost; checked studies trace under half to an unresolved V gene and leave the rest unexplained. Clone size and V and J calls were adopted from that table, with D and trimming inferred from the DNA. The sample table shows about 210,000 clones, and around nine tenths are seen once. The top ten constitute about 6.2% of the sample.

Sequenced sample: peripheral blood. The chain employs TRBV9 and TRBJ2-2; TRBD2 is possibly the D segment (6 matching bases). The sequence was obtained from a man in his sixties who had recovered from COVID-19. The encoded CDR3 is CASSLIGLATGELFF. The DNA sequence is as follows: TGTGCCAGCAGCCTGATCGGGCTAGCGACCGGGGAGCTGTTTTTT. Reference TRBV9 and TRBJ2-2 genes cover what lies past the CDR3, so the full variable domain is DSGVTQTPKHLITATGQRVTLRCSPRSGDLSVYWYQQSLDQGLQFLIQYYNGEERAKGNILERFSAQQFPDLHSELNLSSLELGDSALYFCASSLIGLATGELFFGEGSRLTVL.